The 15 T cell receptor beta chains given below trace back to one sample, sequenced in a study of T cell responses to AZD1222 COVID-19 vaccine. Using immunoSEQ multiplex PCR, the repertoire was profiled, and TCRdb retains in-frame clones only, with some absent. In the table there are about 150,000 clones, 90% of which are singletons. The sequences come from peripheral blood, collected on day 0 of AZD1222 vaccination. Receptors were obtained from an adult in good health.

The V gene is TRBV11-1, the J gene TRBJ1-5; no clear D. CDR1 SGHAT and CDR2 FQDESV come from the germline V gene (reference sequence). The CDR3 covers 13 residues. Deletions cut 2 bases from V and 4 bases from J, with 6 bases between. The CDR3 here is CASSLHSNQPQHF. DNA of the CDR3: TGTGCCAGCAGCTTACACAGTAATCAGCCCCAGCATTTT.

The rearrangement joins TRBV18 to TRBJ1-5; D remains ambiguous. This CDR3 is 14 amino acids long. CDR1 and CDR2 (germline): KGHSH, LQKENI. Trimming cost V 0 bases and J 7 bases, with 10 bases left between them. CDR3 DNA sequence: TGTGCCAGCTCACCACCTCCCCCGAACCAGCCCCAGCATTTT. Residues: CASSPPPPNQPQHF.

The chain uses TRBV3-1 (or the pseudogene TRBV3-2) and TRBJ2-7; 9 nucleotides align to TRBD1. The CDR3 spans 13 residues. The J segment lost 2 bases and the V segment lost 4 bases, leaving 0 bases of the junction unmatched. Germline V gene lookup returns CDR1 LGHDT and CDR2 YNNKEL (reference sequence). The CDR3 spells CASSRQGAYEQYF. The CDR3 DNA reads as TGTGCCAGCAGCCGACAGGGGGCCTACGAGCAGTACTTC.

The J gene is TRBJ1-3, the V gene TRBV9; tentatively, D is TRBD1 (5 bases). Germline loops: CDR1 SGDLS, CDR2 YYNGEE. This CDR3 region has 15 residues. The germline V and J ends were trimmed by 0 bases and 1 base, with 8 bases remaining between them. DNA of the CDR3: TGTGCCAGCAGCGTAGAGGGACTATCTGGAAACACCATATATTTT. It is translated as CASSVEGLSGNTIYF. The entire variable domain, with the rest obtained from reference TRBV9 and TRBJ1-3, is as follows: DSGVTQTPKHLITATGQRVTLRCSPRSGDLSVYWYQQSLDQGLQFLIQYYNGEERAKGNILERFSAQQFPDLHSELNLSSLELGDSALYFCASSVEGLSGNTIYFGEGSWLTVV.

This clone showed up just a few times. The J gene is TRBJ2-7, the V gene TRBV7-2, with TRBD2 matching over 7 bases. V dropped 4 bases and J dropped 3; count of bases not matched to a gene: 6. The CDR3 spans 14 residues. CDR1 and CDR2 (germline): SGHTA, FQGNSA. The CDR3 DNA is TGTGCCAGCAGCTCCGGACCGGGGGGCTACGAGCAGTACTTC. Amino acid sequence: CASSSGPGGYEQYF.

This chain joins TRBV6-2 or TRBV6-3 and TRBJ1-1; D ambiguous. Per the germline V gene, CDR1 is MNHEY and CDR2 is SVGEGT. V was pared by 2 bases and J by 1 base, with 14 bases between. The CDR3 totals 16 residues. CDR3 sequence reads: CASSYLRESQNTEAFF. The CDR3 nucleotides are TGTGCCAGCAGTTACCTGAGGGAGTCCCAGAACACTGAAGCTTTCTTT.

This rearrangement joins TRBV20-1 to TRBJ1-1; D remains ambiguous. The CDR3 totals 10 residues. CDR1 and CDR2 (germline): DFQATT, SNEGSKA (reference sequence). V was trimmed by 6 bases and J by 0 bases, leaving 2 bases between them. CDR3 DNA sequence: TGCAGTGCCATGAACACTGAAGCTTTCTTT. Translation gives CSAMNTEAFF.

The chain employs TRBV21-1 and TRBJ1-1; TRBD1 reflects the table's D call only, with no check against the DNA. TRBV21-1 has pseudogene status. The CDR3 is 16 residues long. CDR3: CASSIRRTGVNTEAFF. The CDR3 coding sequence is TGTGCCAGCAGCATCCGCCGGACAGGGGTGAACACTGAAGCTTTCTTT.

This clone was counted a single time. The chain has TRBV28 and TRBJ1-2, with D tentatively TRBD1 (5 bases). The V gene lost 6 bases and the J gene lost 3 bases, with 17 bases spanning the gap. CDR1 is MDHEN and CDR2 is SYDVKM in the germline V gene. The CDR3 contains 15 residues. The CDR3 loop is CASSPPGGGYYGYTF. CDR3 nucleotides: TGTGCCAGCAGCCCTCCCGGTGGGGGGTACTATGGCTACACCTTC.

In DNA form, the CDR3 reads TGTGCCAGCAGCTCCGGGACAGTGGATGAAGCTTTCTTT. Translation gives CASSSGTVDEAFF. The genes are TRBV27 and TRBJ1-1, with 7 bases matching TRBD1. V lost 6 bases to trimming and J lost 7 bases; unmatched junction nucleotides: 8. The CDR3 runs 13 residues. Looked up from germline, CDR1 is MNHEY and CDR2 is SMNVEV (reference sequence).

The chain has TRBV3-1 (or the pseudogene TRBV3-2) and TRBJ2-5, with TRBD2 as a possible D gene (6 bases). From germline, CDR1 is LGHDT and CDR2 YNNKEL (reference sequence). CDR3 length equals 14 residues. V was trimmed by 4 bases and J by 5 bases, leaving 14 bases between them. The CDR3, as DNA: TGTGCCAGCAGCCGCCGACTAGATGATGAGACCCAGTACTTC. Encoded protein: CASSRRLDDETQYF.

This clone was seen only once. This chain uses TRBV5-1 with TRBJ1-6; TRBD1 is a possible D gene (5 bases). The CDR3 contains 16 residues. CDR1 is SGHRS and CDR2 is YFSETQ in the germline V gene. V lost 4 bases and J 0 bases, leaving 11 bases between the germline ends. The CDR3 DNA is TGCGCCAGCAGCCGGGACGCTAGCTCCTATAATTCACCCCTCCACTTT. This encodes CASSRDASSYNSPLHF. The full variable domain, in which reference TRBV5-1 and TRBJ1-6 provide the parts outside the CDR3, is KAGVTQTPRYLIKTRGQQVTLSCSPISGHRSVSWYQQTPGQGLQFLFEYFSETQRNKGNFPGRFSGRQFSNSRSEMNVSTLELGDSALYLCASSRDASSYNSPLHFGNGTRLTVT.

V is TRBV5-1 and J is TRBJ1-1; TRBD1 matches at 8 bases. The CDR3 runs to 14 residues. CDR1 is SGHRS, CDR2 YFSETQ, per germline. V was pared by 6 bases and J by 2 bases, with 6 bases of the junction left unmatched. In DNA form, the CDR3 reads TGCGCCAGCACCTCAGGACAGGGTAACACTGAAGCTTTCTTT. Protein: CASTSGQGNTEAFF.

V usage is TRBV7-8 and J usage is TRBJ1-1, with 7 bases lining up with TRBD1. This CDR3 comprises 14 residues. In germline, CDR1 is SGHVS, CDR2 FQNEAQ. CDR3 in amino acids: CAAAKGQTNTEAFF. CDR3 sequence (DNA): TGTGCGGCGGCTAAGGGACAGACTAACACTGAAGCTTTCTTT.

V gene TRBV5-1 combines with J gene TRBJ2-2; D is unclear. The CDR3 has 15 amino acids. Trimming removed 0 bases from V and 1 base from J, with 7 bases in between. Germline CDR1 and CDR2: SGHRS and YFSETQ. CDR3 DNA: TGCGCCAGCAGCTTGGAGGTACGGAACACCGGGGAGCTGTTTTTT. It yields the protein CASSLEVRNTGELFF.